A single sample is the source of the 20 T cell receptor beta chains below, sequenced in a study of metastatic and nonmetastatic thyroid tumors. Before thyroid surgery, none of the patients had received any treatment. MiXCR was used by TCRdb to re-call the PCR reads. The sample lists around 40,000 clones, about 24% occurring once. The sequenced material came from blood. The receptor set was obtained from a female donor with papillary thyroid cancer or a benign thyroid nodule (not recorded which). Some clones in this sample may be carry-over from other donors' samples.

About this clone: The junction shows a germline mismatch at one end, possibly a read error. This rearrangement joins TRBV20-1 to TRBJ2-5; D might be TRBD2 (5 bases). Germline V gives CDR1 DFQATT, CDR2 SNEGSKA (reference sequence). The CDR3 has 14 residues. As DNA, the CDR3 is TGCAGTGCCAGGAGGATGTGGCAACAAGATACCCAGTACTTC. Encoded protein: CSARRMWQQDTQYF.

At least ten counts were recorded for this clone. The chain couples TRBV4-3 to TRBJ2-5, with a tentative D call TRBD2 (7 bases). Germline assignment: CDR1 LGHNA and CDR2 YSLEER. V lost 4 bases and J lost 3, with 15 bases in between. There are 15 residues in the CDR3. CDR3 sequence: CASSRGGTNKETQYF. The CDR3 DNA follows: TGCGCCAGCAGCCGAGGGGGGACTAACAAAGAGACCCAGTACTTC.

Ten or more counts support this clone. The chain couples TRBV11-2 to TRBJ2-3; no definite D call. Germline V gene data show CDR1 as SGHAT and CDR2 as FQNNGV. The CDR3 contains 16 residues. Trimming cost V 2 bases and J 0 bases, with 12 bases left between them. The chain's CDR3 is CASSLRISDSTDTQYF. In nucleotides, the CDR3 is TGTGCCAGCAGCTTACGTATTAGTGATAGCACAGATACGCAGTATTTT.

This clone appeared many times. The rearrangement joins TRBV28 to TRBJ2-7; 9 bases are a match to TRBD1. This CDR3 is built from 14 residues. Trimming cost V 8 bases and J 4 bases; bases outside gene matches: 9. CDR1 and CDR2 (germline): MDHEN, SYDVKM. This CDR3 is CASSDGDRVYEQYF. CDR3 DNA sequence: TGTGCCAGCTCGGACGGGGACAGGGTATACGAGCAGTACTTC.

V usage is TRBV27 and J usage is TRBJ2-1; TRBD2 matches at 13 bases. Unmatched junction bases numbered 2, after V lost 1 base and J lost 5 bases. Per germline, CDR1 MNHEY and CDR2 SMNVEV (reference sequence). This CDR3 is 16 amino acids long. CDR3 residues: CASSLLGLAGHNEQFF. The CDR3 DNA follows: TGTGCCAGCAGTTTATTGGGACTAGCGGGACACAATGAGCAGTTCTTC.

The V call is TRBV30, the J call TRBJ2-5, with D possibly matching TRBD1 (6 bases). CDR1 is GTSNPN, CDR2 SVGIG, per germline (reference sequence). This CDR3 spans 15 amino acids. The ends were cut back, 4 bases at V and 5 bases at J, with 20 bases in the middle. The CDR3 bases are TGTGCCTGGACTCTCGGACAGCCCCCCCAGGAGACCCAGTACTTC. This gives the protein CAWTLGQPPQETQYF.

This clone came up many times. This chain uses TRBV5-1 with TRBJ2-7, with D possibly being TRBD1 or TRBD2 (5 bases each). Germline V gives CDR1 SGHRS, CDR2 YFSETQ. This CDR3 spans 14 amino acids. V lost 4 bases and J lost 4, with 15 bases in between. The CDR3 nucleotides read TGCGCCAGCAGCCTCCAGGGAGCTGGGTACGAGCAGTACTTC. Protein sequence: CASSLQGAGYEQYF.

This clone was detected only a few times. This rearrangement joins TRBV30 to TRBJ2-7, with 10 bases lining up with TRBD2. The CDR3 is 15 amino acids. The germline V gene encodes CDR1 GTSNPN and CDR2 SVGIG (reference sequence). V trimming: 4 bases; J trimming: 3 bases; junction bases outside the gene matches: 9. The DNA for the CDR3 is TGTGCCTGGAAAGGGGCTAGCGGGAGCTACTACGAGCAGTACTTC. This gives the protein CAWKGASGSYYEQYF.

This clone was detected many times. This chain links TRBV7-9 with TRBJ2-1; 11 bases fit TRBD2. The CDR3 spans 15 residues. The J segment lost 9 bases and the V segment lost 5 bases, leaving 9 bases of the junction unmatched. The germline gives CDR1 SEHNR, CDR2 FQNEAQ (reference sequence). The CDR3 reads CASSSSGGAEVEQFF. CDR3 DNA: TGTGCCAGCAGCAGTAGCGGGGGGGCCGAGGTTGAGCAGTTCTTC.

CDR3 in amino acids: CASSYSRTGGSYGYTF. The CDR3 DNA sequence: TGTGCCAGCAGTTACTCGAGGACAGGGGGAAGCTATGGCTACACCTTC. V is TRBV6-2 or TRBV6-3 and J is TRBJ1-2; 10 bases line up with TRBD1. The CDR3 extends over 16 amino acids. Germline assignment: CDR1 MNHEY and CDR2 SVGEGT. V was pared by 0 bases and J by 4 bases, with 5 bases of the junction left unmatched.

The chain uses TRBV9 and TRBJ2-7; D possibly corresponds to TRBD1 (7 bases). V shed 0 bases and J shed 6 bases, with 10 bases lying between them. CDR1 and CDR2 (germline): SGDLS, YYNGEE. The CDR3 length is 13 residues. The CDR3 DNA is TGTGCCAGCAGCGTAGGTCAGGGGGGCGAGCAGTACTTC. Protein product: CASSVGQGGEQYF.

The chain is built from TRBV11-2 and TRBJ2-1; 9 nucleotides agree with TRBD2. The CDR3 is 17 residues long. Germline loops: CDR1 SGHAT, CDR2 FQNNGV. Trimming removed 5 bases from V and 0 bases from J; junction bases left unmatched: 8. This chain's CDR3 is CASSVLATSGSYNEQFF. Written as DNA, the CDR3 is TGTGCCAGCAGCGTACTAGCGACTAGCGGCTCCTACAATGAGCAGTTCTTC.

The gene calls are TRBV30 and TRBJ2-7; 11 positions match TRBD1. The V and J ends lost 2 bases and 7 bases, in that order; junction bases with no gene match: 7. Per the germline V gene, CDR1 is GTSNPN and CDR2 is SVGIG (reference sequence). The CDR3 sequence is 14 residues long. CDR3 region: CAWSIGQGAREQYF. DNA of the CDR3: TGTGCCTGGAGTATAGGACAGGGGGCGCGGGAGCAGTACTTC.

This clone was counted many times. A much larger clone differs from this one at a single base, so this may be a read error. The rearrangement links TRBV30 to TRBJ1-3; TRBD1 is a possible D gene (5 bases). Looked up from germline, CDR1 is GTSNPN and CDR2 is SVGIG (reference sequence). CDR3 length equals 14 residues. The DNA for the CDR3 is TGTGCCTGGAGTGTAGAGTCCCTCACGGACACCATGTATTTT. This encodes CAWSVESLTDTMYF.

The gene calls are TRBV28 and TRBJ1-6; D ambiguous. The CDR3 loop spans 20 amino acids. Trimming pared 1 base from V and 6 bases from J, leaving 25 bases between. Germline CDR1 reads MDHEN; CDR2 reads SYDVKM. CDR3 coding DNA: TGTGCCAGCAGTTTATCCTCCAGGAACCGGCATAAGGATGTTAATTCACCCCTCCACTTT. This encodes CASSLSSRNRHKDVNSPLHF.

This clone showed up many times. Given a much more abundant clone one base away, this may be a read error. This sequence joins TRBV7-9 and TRBJ2-1, with D hard to call. CDR3 length: 14 amino acids. Trimming stripped 2 bases from V and 6 bases from J, with 11 bases between. The germline CDR1 and CDR2 sequences are SEHNR and FQNEAQ (reference sequence). The CDR3 bases are TGTGCCAGCAGCTTAACGGCGGCCACCAATGAGCAGTTCTTC. It specifies CASSLTAATNEQFF.

V gene TRBV7-8 combines with J gene TRBJ1-4, with D possibly TRBD1 on 5 matching bases. Trimming took 1 base from V and 0 from J, leaving 9 bases between them. In germline, CDR1 is SGHVS, CDR2 FQNEAQ. CDR3 length equals 16 residues. CDR3: CASSLVGGATNEKLFF. The CDR3 DNA reads as TGTGCCAGCAGCTTAGTGGGGGGAGCAACTAATGAAAAACTGTTTTTT.

This clone occurred many times. The rearrangement links TRBV24-1 to TRBJ2-1; 7 nucleotides line up with TRBD1. Looked up from germline, CDR1 is KGHDR and CDR2 is SFDVKD. This CDR3 spans 17 amino acids. The V segment lost 4 bases and the J segment 0 bases; nucleotides outside the gene matches: 8. CDR3 coding DNA: TGTGCCACCAGTGACAGGGACAGCTACAGCTCCTACAATGAGCAGTTCTTC. It yields the protein CATSDRDSYSSYNEQFF.

A few counts support this clone. This chain connects TRBV6-5 to TRBJ2-7; the D gene is possibly TRBD2 (5 bases). The germline V and J ends were trimmed by 0 bases and 5 bases, with 11 bases remaining between them. The CDR3 has 14 residues. Germline assignment: CDR1 MNHEY and CDR2 SVGAGI. Here the CDR3 reads CASSYSTGNNEQYF. The CDR3 DNA reads as TGTGCCAGCAGTTACTCGACCGGGAACAACGAGCAGTACTTC.

Many counts were recorded for this clone. This rearrangement joins TRBV30 to TRBJ1-4; no reliable D call. Trimming took off 2 bases at V and 13 bases at J, with 11 bases between the two ends. The CDR3 is made up of 11 amino acids. Germline V gene sequence: CDR1 GTSNPN, CDR2 SVGIG (reference sequence). CDR3 DNA: TGTGCCTGGAGTTCACGTCTGAGACTGTTTTTT. Translation: CAWSSRLRLFF. Full variable domain (rest looked up from reference TRBV30 and TRBJ1-4): SQTIHQWPATLVQPVGSPLSLECTVEGTSNPNLYWYRQAAGRGLQLLFYSVGIGQISSEVPQNLSASRPQDRQFILSSKKLLLSDSGFYLCAWSSRLRLFFGSGTQLSVL.